This T cell receptor (beta chain) is drawn from a study of beta chain features in type 1 diabetes. Notes on this clone: Its cognate antigen is unknown.

This CDR3 has 15 residues. Per the germline V gene, CDR1 is SGHTA and CDR2 is FQGNSA. Trimming took 2 bases from V and 10 from J; bases not matched to a gene: 8. Study-wide results and caveats: In every one of the four CD4+ subsets, TCRB CDR3s were moderately but significantly shorter in Type 1 diabetes patients.

Of the isolated RNA, all was reverse transcribed, and so the sequenced material was expressed TCRB transcripts. Clones were sequenced by immunoSEQ multiplex PCR, and TCRdb holds only the in-frame ones, with some missing. The repertoire includes around 140,000 clones, approximately 9% of them detected once, and approximately 0.7% sits in the top ten. This sequence originates from a young man with type 1 diabetes. This chain connects TRBV7-2 to TRBJ1-6; 7 nucleotides match TRBD1. Sample: central memory CD4+ T cells from blood. CDR3 coding DNA: TGTGCCAGCAGCTTAATGGAGGGGGCGGACTCACCCCTCCACTTT. Translation: CASSLMEGADSPLHF.